This T cell receptor (beta chain) was recovered during a study of graft-versus-host responses after intestinal transplantation. Whole-study context: Those transplanted obtained multivisceral, liver-intestinal, or isolated intestinal grafts. Tacrolimus and steroids were given for roughly 3 years to all recipients after anti-thymocyte globulin induction. Broader study findings: Among circulating GvH clones, peak levels were associated with early post-transplant declines in HvG clones. Some GvH clones were seen earlier in gut or blood, suggesting intestinal origin.

This clone has a single count. Antigen specificity is unknown. Germline CDR1 reads SGHKS; CDR2 reads YYEKEE (reference sequence). This CDR3 comprises 16 residues. Trimming took off 2 bases at V and 0 bases at J, with 12 bases between the two ends. TCRdb keeps only in-frame clones here, not all; method: immunoSEQ multiplex PCR. In the table there are roughly 13,000 clones, 80% to 90% of which are singletons. V gene TRBV5-5 combines with J gene TRBJ1-3; no clear D. Source: PBMCs, taken after intestinal transplantation. The clonotype originates from a human patient who received an intestinal transplant, so some T cells may come from the graft donor. CDR3 loop: CASSLNRPASGNTIYF. In DNA, the CDR3 is TGTGCCAGCAGCTTAAACCGCCCGGCCTCTGGAAACACCATATATTTT.